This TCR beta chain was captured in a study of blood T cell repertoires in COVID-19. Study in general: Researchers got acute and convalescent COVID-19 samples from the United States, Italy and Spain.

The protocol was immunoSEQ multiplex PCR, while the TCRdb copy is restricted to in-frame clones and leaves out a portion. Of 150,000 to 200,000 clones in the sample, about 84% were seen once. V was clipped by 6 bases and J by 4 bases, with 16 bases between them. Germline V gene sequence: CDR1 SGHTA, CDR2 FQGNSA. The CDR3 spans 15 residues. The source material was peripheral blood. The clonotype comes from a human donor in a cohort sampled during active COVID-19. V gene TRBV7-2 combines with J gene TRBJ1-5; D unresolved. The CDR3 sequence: CASRIKALTNQPQHF. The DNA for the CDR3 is TGTGCCAGCAGGATCAAGGCCTTGACTAATCAGCCCCAGCATTTT.